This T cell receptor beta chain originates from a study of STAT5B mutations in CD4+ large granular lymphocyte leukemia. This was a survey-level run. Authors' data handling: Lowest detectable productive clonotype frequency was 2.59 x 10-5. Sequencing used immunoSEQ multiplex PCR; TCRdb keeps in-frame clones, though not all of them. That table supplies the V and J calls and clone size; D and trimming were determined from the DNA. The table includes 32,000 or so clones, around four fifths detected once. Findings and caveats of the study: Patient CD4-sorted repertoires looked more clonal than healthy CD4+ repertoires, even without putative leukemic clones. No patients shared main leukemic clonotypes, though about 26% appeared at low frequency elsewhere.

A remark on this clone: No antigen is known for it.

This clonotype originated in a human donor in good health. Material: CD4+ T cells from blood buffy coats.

This chain's CDR3 is CASSHGLAGVGEQYF. As DNA, the CDR3 is TGCGCCAGCAGCCACGGACTAGCGGGAGTGGGGGAGCAGTACTTC. The chain links TRBV4-1 to TRBJ2-7; 13 bases are a match to TRBD2. CDR1 is MGHRA, CDR2 YSYEKL, per germline. The CDR3 spans 15 residues. J was trimmed by 7 bases and V by 3 bases; bases with no gene match: 6.